This T cell receptor (beta chain) comes out of a study of CD8+ T cells in alopecia areata listed by TCRdb under 2018. For the study in its entirety: Skin from C3H/HeJ donors aged roughly 6-13 months with spontaneous alopecia was grafted onto female C3H/HeJ recipients aged 7-10 weeks. RNA came from the PAXgene miRNA kit for fixed scalp, the miRNeasy kit for PBMCs, and the RNeasy kit for mouse skin. Scalp clonality was compared among normal scalp (n=4), patchy alopecia areata scalp (n=8), and alopecia totalis/universalis scalp (n=8). immunoSEQ multiplex PCR using 35 Vbeta forward primers and 13 Jbeta reverse primers was used to amplify TCRbeta CDR3 regions. To study T cell clonal expansion in alopecia areata, the researchers applied high-throughput TCRbeta sequencing to both the C3H/HeJ mouse model and human patients. Scalp tissue and sorted CD4+ and CD8+ peripheral blood T cells from patchy and totalis/universalis alopecia areata patients and from healthy controls were covered by human TCRbeta sequencing. The full study reports these points: Unlike mouse skin, where gammadelta T cells dominate, normal human skin contains resident alphabeta T cells that get sequenced too, which complicates analysis of the scalp TCR repertoire. Shared TCR sequences between patients were less evident than in mice, which may be partly attributable to HLA diversity in the patient population. Lesional scalp, especially in alopecia totalis/universalis, showed higher clonality and more expanded CD8+ clones than normal scalp, suggesting antigenic drive.

About this clone: The antigen this receptor binds is unknown. Gene designations and germline sequences in this entry are those of the mouse. The CDR3 end lies 4 residues beyond the end of the read and is filled in from the germline J gene.

Receptors were amplified or captured by the immunoSEQ multiplex PCR assay. RNA was extracted from all samples and reverse transcribed into cDNA, which served as template for TCR sequencing. SuperScript III was used for first-strand cDNA synthesis, primed with a 2:1 mix of oligo-dT and random hexamers. A synthetic immune receptor repertoire was used to measure amplification bias, and any remaining bias was corrected computationally. Libraries were sequenced on Illumina HiSeq with 60 bp reads covering the CDR3, read from J toward V. For the original study's pipeline: Raw reads were preprocessed to remove errors, and CDR3 was defined according to IMGT conventions as the region from the conserved cysteine to phenylalanine. Clonality was calculated as 1 minus Shannon entropy normalized by log2 of the number of productive unique TCRs. Whether each scalp clone was CD4 or CD8 was inferred by checking scalp TCRbeta sequences against the CD4 and CD8 repertoires from sorted blood. The table comes from immuneACCESS by way of TCRdb, which keeps in-frame sequences with V and J called. Part of the clones is missing from these tables; in studies checked, under half for an unresolved V gene and the rest for unknown reasons. That table furnishes V, J and clone size, whereas the DNA furnished D and trimming. The table notes some 110,000 clones here, none of them singletons. The ten top clones hold about 18% of the sample.

Trimming takes 6 bases from V and 0 bases from J, and the germline ends sit 16 bases apart. There are 16 amino acids in the CDR3, from cysteine to phenylalanine inclusive. The CDR3 was read in part: 36 bases, with the frame set at base 1. Sequences NSQYPW (CDR1) and LRSPGD (CDR2) are obtained from the germline V gene (reference sequence). The clonotype comes from a C3H/HeJ mouse with alopecia areata. With respect to MHC, this strain carries the haplotype H2-k. The sequencing input was lesional skin. The chain was built from TRBV1 and TRBJ2-3; TRBD1 is perhaps the D gene, given 6 matching bases. CDR3 DNA (partial): TGCACCTGCAGGCCGGGACAAAAACTTAGTGCAGAA. This is translated as CTCRPGQKLSAE. In full, the CDR3 is CTCRPGQKLSAETLYF.